A single sample gave rise to the 14 T cell receptor beta chains below, sequenced in a study of Ad26.COV2.S vaccination and SARS-CoV-2 variants. The table came from immunoSEQ multiplex PCR; TCRdb's copy has only in-frame clones and leaves some out. In the table there are about 680,000 clones, around 92% of which are singletons. Specified treatment: around 19 received Ad26.COV2.S at low or high dose, single or two shots; 5 received placebo; per-sample allocation not given. Day 63 following the first vaccine or placebo injection was when the samples were taken. This sample comprised peripheral blood, obtained in a trial of Ad26.COV2.S vaccine versus placebo. The source is a person aged 18-65 years who received the Ad26.COV2.S COVID-19 vaccine or a placebo.

The V and J genes are TRBV27 and TRBJ2-7; perhaps D is TRBD1 or TRBD2 (5 bases each). The CDR3 loop spans 14 amino acids. Deletions cut 5 bases from V and 2 bases from J, with 13 bases between. Germline V lookup: CDR1 MNHEY, CDR2 SMNVEV (reference sequence). The CDR3 coding sequence is TGTGCCAGCAGTAAACCGGGACGGGCCTACGAGCAGTACTTC. It encodes CASSKPGRAYEQYF.

This sequence joins TRBV12-3 or TRBV12-4 and TRBJ2-2; D is possibly TRBD1 (6 bases). CDR3 length: 12 residues. V lost 8 bases and J lost 6, with 10 bases in between. The CDR3 DNA follows: TGTGCCAGCGCAGGGGATCCCGGGGAGCTGTTTTTT. Protein product: CASAGDPGELFF.

The CDR3 nucleotides read TGTGCCAGCAGCTCCGGGGGTAGCACCGGGGAGCTGTTTTTT. As protein: CASSSGGSTGELFF. This chain uses TRBV7-3 with TRBJ2-2, with a tentative D call TRBD2 (6 bases). There are 14 residues in the CDR3. Trimming removed 4 bases from V and 4 bases from J, with 10 bases in between. In germline, CDR1 is SGHTA, CDR2 FQGTGA.

The rearrangement uses TRBV29-1 and TRBJ1-1; D ambiguous. CDR3 length: 14 amino acids. In germline, CDR1 is SQVTM, CDR2 ANQGSEA. Trimming cost V 7 bases and J 1 base, with 16 bases left between them. The CDR3 coding sequence is TGCAGCGGCTCTGAGGGCAGGTCGAACACTGAAGCTTTCTTT. This sequence encodes CSGSEGRSNTEAFF.

The chain is built from TRBV7-2 and TRBJ2-1; D unclear. There are 13 residues in the CDR3. In germline, CDR1 is SGHTA, CDR2 FQGNSA. Trimming took off 2 bases at V and 5 bases at J, with 7 bases between the two ends. Here the CDR3 reads CASSLSPDNEQFF. The DNA of the CDR3 is TGTGCCAGCAGCTTATCGCCTGACAATGAGCAGTTCTTC. The variable domain in full, completed from reference TRBV7-2 and TRBJ2-1, reads GAGVSQSPSNKVTEKGKDVELRCDPISGHTALYWYRQSLGQGLEFLIYFQGNSAPDKSGLPSDRFSAERTGGSVSTLTIQRTQQEDSAVYLCASSLSPDNEQFFGPGTRLTVL.

The V gene is TRBV27, the J gene TRBJ2-1; 10 bases map to TRBD1. This CDR3 spans 16 amino acids. The junction had 3 bases not matched to a gene; V was cut back by 4 bases and J by 0 bases. Germline V gives CDR1 MNHEY, CDR2 SMNVEV (reference sequence). Here the CDR3 reads CASSSDRGVSYNEQFF. The DNA of the CDR3 is TGTGCCAGCAGTTCGGACAGGGGGGTCTCCTACAATGAGCAGTTCTTC.

The chain has TRBV27 and TRBJ2-7, with 7 positions matching TRBD2. V was clipped by 5 bases and J by 0 bases; unmatched bases: 13. The germline V gene encodes CDR1 MNHEY and CDR2 SMNVEV (reference sequence). This CDR3 has 17 amino acids. CDR3: CASSPGPAWGGSYEQYF. CDR3 sequence (DNA): TGTGCCAGCAGTCCTGGGCCGGCCTGGGGGGGCTCCTACGAGCAGTACTTC.

The V gene is TRBV6-1, the J gene TRBJ1-5; unclear D gene. Deletions cut 1 base from V and 1 base from J, with 11 bases between. Germline assignment: CDR1 MNHNS and CDR2 SASEGT. The CDR3 is 16 amino acids. The DNA of the CDR3 is TGTGCCAGCAGTGAAGAGGCAGGCCTCAGCAATCAGCCCCAGCATTTT. This codes for CASSEEAGLSNQPQHF.

This clone was found once. CDR3 in amino acids: CASRPPGHGELFF. The DNA of the CDR3 is TGCGCCAGCCGCCCCCCGGGGCACGGGGAGCTGTTTTTT. The genes are TRBV10-1 and TRBJ2-2; tentatively, D is TRBD1 or TRBD2 (5 bases each). Trimming took 8 bases from V and 7 from J, leaving 14 bases between them. This CDR3 spans 13 amino acids. Germline V gene sequence: CDR1 WNHNN, CDR2 SYGVQD (reference sequence).

Remarks on this clone: Other DNA sequences within the sample encode an identical CDR3. The V and J genes are TRBV12-3 or TRBV12-4 and TRBJ2-7; TRBD2 might be the D (6 bases). The V and J ends lost 4 bases and 2 bases respectively, with 9 bases between them. The CDR3 is made up of 13 amino acids. The CDR3 DNA follows: TGTGCCAGCAGTTCCGGGAGCCCCTACGAGCAGTACTTC. Residues: CASSSGSPYEQYF.

This clone was detected a few times. The chain carries TRBV7-9 and TRBJ1-5, with TRBD1 identical over 7 bases. Germline V lookup: CDR1 SEHNR, CDR2 FQNEAQ (reference sequence). This CDR3 has 14 residues. Trimming cost V 6 bases and J 7 bases; bases outside gene matches: 9. Written as DNA, the CDR3 is TGTGCCAGCAGTCGGACAGGTTTCGGCCAGCCCCAGCATTTT. Protein sequence: CASSRTGFGQPQHF.

The genes are TRBV6-6 and TRBJ2-5; 8 nucleotides line up with TRBD2. The length of the CDR3 is 16 residues. CDR1 and CDR2 from the germline V gene are MNHNY and SVGAGI (reference sequence). Trimming took 8 bases from V and 4 from J; bases not matched to a gene: 15. The CDR3: CASGGGQGEILETQYF. The CDR3 DNA reads as TGTGCCAGCGGCGGGGGGCAGGGTGAAATTCTAGAGACCCAGTACTTC.

The chain combines TRBV7-9 with TRBJ2-3, with TRBD2 matching over 10 bases. This CDR3 contains 18 residues. V dropped 3 bases and J dropped 1; count of bases not matched to a gene: 10. Germline lookup yields CDR1 SEHNR and CDR2 FQNEAQ (reference sequence). CDR3 loop: CASSFGTSAEWGTDTQYF. The CDR3 DNA reads as TGTGCCAGCAGCTTCGGGACTAGCGCCGAGTGGGGCACAGATACGCAGTATTTT.

V gene TRBV5-8 combines with J gene TRBJ2-5; TRBD1 matches at 9 bases. Germline CDR1 reads SGHTS; CDR2 reads YDEGEE. J lost 5 bases, V lost 5 bases, and 1 base had no gene match. The CDR3 has 12 residues. Here the CDR3 reads CASRDRGETQYF. The CDR3 DNA reads TGTGCCAGCAGAGACAGGGGGGAGACCCAGTACTTC.